The source of this T cell receptor (beta chain) is a study of shared clonotypes between healthy human individuals. Study-level points and caveats: Sharing across four donors was highest in naive CD4 (roughly 5%) and lowest in memory CD8 (roughly 0.4%).

Here immunoSEQ multiplex PCR was the method, and the copy in TCRdb shows in-frame clones only, minus some. The sample shows more than 2,000,000 clones, approximately 95% of them seen only once. This CDR3 comprises 15 residues. The germline V gene has CDR1 SGHRS and CDR2 YFSETQ. J gave up 6 bases and V 0 bases, and 3 bases lay outside the gene matches. On this clone itself: As yet, its antigen is unknown.

A split of CD4+ cells into CD45RA+ naive and CD45RA-negative memory subsets was performed. This sequence joins TRBV5-1 and TRBJ2-1; 10 bases are shared with TRBD1. The specimen sequenced was naive CD4+ T cells from PBMCs. As to subset: CD45RA+ positively selected. The receptor was isolated from a man younger than 35 in good health. Some clones in this sample may be carry-over from other donors' samples. The CDR3 coding sequence is TGCGCCAGCAGCTTGGGCTGGACAGGGGGCAATGAGCAGTTCTTC. Its translation: CASSLGWTGGNEQFF.